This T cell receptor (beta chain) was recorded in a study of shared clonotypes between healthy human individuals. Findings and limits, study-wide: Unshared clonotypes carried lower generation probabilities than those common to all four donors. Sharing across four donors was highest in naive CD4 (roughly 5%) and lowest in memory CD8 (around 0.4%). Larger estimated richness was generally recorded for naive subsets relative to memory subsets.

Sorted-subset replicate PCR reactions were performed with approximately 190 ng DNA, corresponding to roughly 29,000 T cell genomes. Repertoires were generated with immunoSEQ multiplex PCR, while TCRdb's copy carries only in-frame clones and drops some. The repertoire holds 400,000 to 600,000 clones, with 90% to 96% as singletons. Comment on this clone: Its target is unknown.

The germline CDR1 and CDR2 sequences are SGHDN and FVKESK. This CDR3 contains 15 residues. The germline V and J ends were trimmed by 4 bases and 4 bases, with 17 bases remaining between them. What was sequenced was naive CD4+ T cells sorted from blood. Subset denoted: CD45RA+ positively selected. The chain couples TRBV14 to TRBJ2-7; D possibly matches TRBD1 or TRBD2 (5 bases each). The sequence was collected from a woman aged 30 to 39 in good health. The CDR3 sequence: CASSRTGRGGYEQYF. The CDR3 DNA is TGTGCCAGCAGCCGAACCGGCCGGGGCGGATACGAGCAGTACTTC.